This T cell receptor beta chain stems from a study of blood T cell repertoires in COVID-19. V dropped 7 bases and J dropped 5; count of bases not matched to a gene: 17. This CDR3 region has 16 residues. Looked up from germline, CDR1 is SGHRS and CDR2 is YFSETQ. Some clones are missing from TCRdb's copy, which holds only in-frame ones; the method was immunoSEQ multiplex PCR. The sample shows some 180,000 clones, about four fifths of them seen only once. Sequenced material: peripheral blood. The rearrangement uses TRBV5-1 and TRBJ2-5; TRBD1 matches at 7 bases. The TCR comes from a woman of 80 years or more with COVID-19, enrolled during active disease. The CDR3 protein is CASGSRTGGAAETQYF. The DNA for the CDR3 is TGCGCCAGCGGATCCCGGACAGGCGGTGCGGCGGAGACCCAGTACTTC.